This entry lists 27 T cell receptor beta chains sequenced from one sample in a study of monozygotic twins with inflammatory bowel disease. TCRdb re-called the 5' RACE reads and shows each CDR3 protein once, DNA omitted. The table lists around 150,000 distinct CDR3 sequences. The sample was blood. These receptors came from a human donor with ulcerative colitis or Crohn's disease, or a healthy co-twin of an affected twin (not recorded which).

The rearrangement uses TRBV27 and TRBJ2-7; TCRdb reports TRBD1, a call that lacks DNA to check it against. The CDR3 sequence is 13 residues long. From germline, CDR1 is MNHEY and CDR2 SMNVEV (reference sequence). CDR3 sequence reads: CATRQGSSYEQYF.

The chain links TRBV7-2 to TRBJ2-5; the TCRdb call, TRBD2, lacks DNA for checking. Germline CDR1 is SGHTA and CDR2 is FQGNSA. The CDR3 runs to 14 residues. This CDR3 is CASSFPSGSETQYF.

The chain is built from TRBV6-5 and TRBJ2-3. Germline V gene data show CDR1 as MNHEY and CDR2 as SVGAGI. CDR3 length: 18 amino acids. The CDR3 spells CASSYSRSAGVFTDTQYF.

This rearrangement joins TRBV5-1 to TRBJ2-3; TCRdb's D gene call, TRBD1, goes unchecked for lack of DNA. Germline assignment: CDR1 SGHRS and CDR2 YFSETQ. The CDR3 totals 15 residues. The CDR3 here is CASSNQGARTDTQYF.

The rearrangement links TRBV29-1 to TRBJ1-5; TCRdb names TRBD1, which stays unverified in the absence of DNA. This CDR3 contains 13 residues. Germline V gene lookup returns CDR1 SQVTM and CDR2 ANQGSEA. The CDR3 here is CSVGGTGDGPQHF.

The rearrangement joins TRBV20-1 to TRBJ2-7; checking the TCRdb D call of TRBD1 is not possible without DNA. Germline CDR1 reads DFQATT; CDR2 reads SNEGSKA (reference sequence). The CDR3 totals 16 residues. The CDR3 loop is CSARDPNDSHSYEQYF.

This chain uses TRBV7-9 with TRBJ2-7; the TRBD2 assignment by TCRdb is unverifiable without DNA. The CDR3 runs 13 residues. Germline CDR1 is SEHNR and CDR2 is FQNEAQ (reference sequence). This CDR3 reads CASSLGTSGEQYF.

This CDR3 is CASSLEGGELFF. The genes are TRBV7-3 and TRBJ2-2; the D gene TCRdb calls, TRBD2, cannot be checked with no DNA. In germline, CDR1 is SGHTA, CDR2 FQGTGA. This CDR3 is 12 amino acids long.

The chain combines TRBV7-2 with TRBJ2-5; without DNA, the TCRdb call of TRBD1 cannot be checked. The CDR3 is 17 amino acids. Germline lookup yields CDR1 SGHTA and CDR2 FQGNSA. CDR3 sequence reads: CASSLRGWGGREETQYF.

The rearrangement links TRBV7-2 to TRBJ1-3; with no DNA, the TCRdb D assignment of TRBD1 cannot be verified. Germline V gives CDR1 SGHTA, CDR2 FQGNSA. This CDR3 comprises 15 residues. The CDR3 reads CASSQQAFSGNTIYF.

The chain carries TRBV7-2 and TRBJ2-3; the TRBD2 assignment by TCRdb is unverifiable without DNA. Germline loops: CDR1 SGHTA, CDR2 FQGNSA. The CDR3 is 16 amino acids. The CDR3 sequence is CASSFTSGRSTDTQYF.

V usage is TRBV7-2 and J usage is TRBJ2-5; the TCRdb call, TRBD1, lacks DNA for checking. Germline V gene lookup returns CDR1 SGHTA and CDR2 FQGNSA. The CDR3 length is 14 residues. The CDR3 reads CASSPLDRQETQYF.

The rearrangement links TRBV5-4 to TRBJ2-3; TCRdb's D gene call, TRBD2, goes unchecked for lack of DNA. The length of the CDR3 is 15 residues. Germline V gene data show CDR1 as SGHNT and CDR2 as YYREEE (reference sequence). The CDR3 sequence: CASSLTSGTTDTQYF. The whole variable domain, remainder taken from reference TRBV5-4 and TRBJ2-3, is ETGVTQSPTHLIKTRGQQVTLRCSSQSGHNTVSWYQQALGQGPQFIFQYYREEENGRGNFPPRFSGLQFPNYSSELNVNALELDDSALYLCASSLTSGTTDTQYFGPGTRLTVL.

This chain's CDR3 is CASSLFGQANQPQHF. The chain combines TRBV7-2 with TRBJ1-5; the TRBD1 assignment by TCRdb is unverifiable without DNA. The CDR3 runs 15 residues. From germline, CDR1 is SGHTA and CDR2 FQGNSA.

The CDR3 here is CSASKPNTEAFF. V and J are TRBV20-1 and TRBJ1-1. The germline V gene has CDR1 DFQATT and CDR2 SNEGSKA (reference sequence). The CDR3 is 12 residues long.

The CDR3 reads CASSPTSYTGELFF. The rearrangement links TRBV3-1 to TRBJ2-2; the TRBD2 assignment by TCRdb is unverifiable without DNA. From germline, CDR1 is LGHDT and CDR2 YNNKEL (reference sequence). The CDR3 is 14 residues long.

The CDR3 loop is CASSPTGREQPQHF. This chain joins TRBV5-6 and TRBJ1-5. Germline CDR1 reads SGHDT; CDR2 reads YYEEEE. The CDR3 is made up of 14 amino acids.

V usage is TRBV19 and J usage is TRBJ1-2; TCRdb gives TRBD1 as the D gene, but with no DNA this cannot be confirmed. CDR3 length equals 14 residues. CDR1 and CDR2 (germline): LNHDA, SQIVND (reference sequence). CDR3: CASSITGAPYGYTF. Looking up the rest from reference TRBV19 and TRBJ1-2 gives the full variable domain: DGGITQSPKYLFRKEGQNVTLSCEQNLNHDAMYWYRQDPGQGLRLIYYSQIVNDFQKGDIAEGYSVSREKKESFPLTVTSAQKNPTAFYLCASSITGAPYGYTFGSGTRLTVV.

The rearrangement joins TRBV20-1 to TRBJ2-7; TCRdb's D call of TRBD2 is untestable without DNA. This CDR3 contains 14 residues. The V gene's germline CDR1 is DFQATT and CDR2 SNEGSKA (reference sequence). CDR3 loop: CIANELAGTYEQYF.

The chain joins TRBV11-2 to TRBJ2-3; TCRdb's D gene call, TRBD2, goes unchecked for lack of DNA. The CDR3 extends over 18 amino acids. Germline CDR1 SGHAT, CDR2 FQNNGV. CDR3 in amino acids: CASSLVVTGGHVADTQYF.

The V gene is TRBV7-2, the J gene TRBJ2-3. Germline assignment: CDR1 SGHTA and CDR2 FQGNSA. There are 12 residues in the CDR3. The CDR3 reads CASSPITDTQYF.

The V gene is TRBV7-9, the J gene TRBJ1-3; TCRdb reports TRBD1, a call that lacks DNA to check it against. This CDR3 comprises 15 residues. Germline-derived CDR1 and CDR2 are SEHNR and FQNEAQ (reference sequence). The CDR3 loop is CASSLDLTGRNTIYF.

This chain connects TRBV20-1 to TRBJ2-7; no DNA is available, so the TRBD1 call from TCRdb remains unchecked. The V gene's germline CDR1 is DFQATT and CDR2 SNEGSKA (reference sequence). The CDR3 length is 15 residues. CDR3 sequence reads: CSARAPGQGRNEQYF.

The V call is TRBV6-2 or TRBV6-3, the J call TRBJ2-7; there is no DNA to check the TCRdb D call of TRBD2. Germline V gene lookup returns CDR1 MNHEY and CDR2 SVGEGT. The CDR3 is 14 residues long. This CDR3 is CASSYASGIDEQYF.

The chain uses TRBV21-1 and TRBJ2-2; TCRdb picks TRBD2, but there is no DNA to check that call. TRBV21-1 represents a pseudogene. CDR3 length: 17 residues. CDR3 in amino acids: CASSKARGGYVVGELFF.

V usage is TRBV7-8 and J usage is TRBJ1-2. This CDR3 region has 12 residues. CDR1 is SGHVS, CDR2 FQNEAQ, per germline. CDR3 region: CASTLANYGYTF.

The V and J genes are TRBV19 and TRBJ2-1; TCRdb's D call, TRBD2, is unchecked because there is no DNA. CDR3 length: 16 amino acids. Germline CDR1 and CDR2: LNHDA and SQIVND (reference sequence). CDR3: CASSISHAGGDNEQFF.